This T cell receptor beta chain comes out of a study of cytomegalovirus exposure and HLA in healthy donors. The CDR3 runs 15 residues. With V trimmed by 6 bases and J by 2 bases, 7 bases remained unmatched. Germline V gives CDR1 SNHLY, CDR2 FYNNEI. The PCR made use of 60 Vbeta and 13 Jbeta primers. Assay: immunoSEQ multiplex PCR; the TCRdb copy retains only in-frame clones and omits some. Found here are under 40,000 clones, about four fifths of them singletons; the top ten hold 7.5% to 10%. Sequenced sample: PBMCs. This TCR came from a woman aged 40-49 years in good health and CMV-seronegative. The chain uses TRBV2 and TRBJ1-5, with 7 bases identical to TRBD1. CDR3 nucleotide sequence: TGTGCCAGCAGGTCAGGGGGTTCAGGCAATCAGCCCCAGCATTTT. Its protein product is CASRSGGSGNQPQHF.